These 21 T cell receptor beta chains share one sample of origin, sequenced in a study of OX40 agonist ivuxolimab in advanced cancers. The library was built by means of the immunoSEQ multiplex PCR assay. This is the immuneACCESS table as TCRdb keeps it, with only in-frame sequences that have V and J called. A part of the clones is gone; compared with another copy, unresolved V genes explain less than half, and the rest is unexplained. This sample holds 35,000 to 40,000 clones; around four fifths were observed only once. Together, the top ten hold approximately 37% of the sample. Material: CD4+ or CD8+ T cells sorted from blood, obtained in a trial of the OX40 agonist ivuxolimab. These receptors originate from an adult with an advanced solid tumor such as melanoma, head and neck, liver or kidney cancer.

This clone is a singleton in its sample. The chain combines TRBV9 with TRBJ1-4; D is unclear. Germline values: CDR1 SGDLS, CDR2 YYNGEE. This CDR3 spans 15 amino acids. V was trimmed by 1 base and J by 0 bases, leaving 7 bases between them. This chain's CDR3 is CASSVSSTTNEKLFF. DNA for the CDR3: TGTGCCAGCAGCGTATCGAGTACAACTAATGAAAAACTGTTTTTT.

V and J are TRBV19 and TRBJ1-5, with no clear D. CDR1 and CDR2 (germline): LNHDA, SQIVND (reference sequence). This CDR3 spans 13 amino acids. V lost 5 bases and J lost 7, with 12 bases in between. CDR3 in amino acids: CASSAGIRQPQHF. CDR3 in DNA: TGTGCCAGTAGTGCAGGAATTCGGCAGCCCCAGCATTTT.

The chain recombines TRBV7-3 with TRBJ2-3, with TRBD2 matching over 9 bases. The CDR3 is 16 residues long. Trimming at V came to 0 bases and at J to 3 bases, leaving 4 bases not matched to a gene. From germline, CDR1 is SGHTA and CDR2 FQGTGA. The CDR3 spells CASSLTFAGGTDTQYF. The CDR3 DNA reads as TGTGCCAGCAGCTTAACGTTCGCGGGAGGGACAGATACGCAGTATTTT.

The table lists this clone with a count of one. V and J are TRBV20-1 and TRBJ2-7, with D perhaps matching TRBD1 (5 bases). Trimming left V 5 bases short and J 4 bases short, with 9 bases between. This CDR3 has 11 residues. Germline V gene data show CDR1 as DFQATT and CDR2 as SNEGSKA (reference sequence). The CDR3 is CSAGRVYEQYF. CDR3 sequence (DNA): TGCAGTGCTGGCAGGGTTTACGAGCAGTACTTC.

The chain couples TRBV11-2 to TRBJ1-2; D is perhaps TRBD1 (6 bases). The germline gives CDR1 SGHAT, CDR2 FQNNGV. V lost 5 bases and J lost 8, with 18 bases in between. The CDR3 has 14 residues. The CDR3 sequence is CASSTGWQGSGYTF. Here the CDR3 DNA reads TGTGCCAGCAGCACTGGGTGGCAGGGGAGCGGCTACACCTTC.

The chain links TRBV5-1 to TRBJ2-3; perhaps TRBD1 as D (6 bases). This CDR3 is built from 14 residues. CDR1 is SGHRS, CDR2 YFSETQ, per germline. V shed 4 bases and J shed 6 bases, with 15 bases lying between them. The CDR3 sequence: CASSPGTFIDTQYF. Written as DNA, the CDR3 is TGCGCCAGCAGCCCAGGGACATTTATTGATACGCAGTATTTT.

This clone was counted only a few times. The rearrangement joins TRBV2 to TRBJ2-2, with 9 bases aligning to TRBD2. After removal of 6 bases from V and 1 base from J, the junction contained 6 bases not matched to a gene. This CDR3 contains 16 residues. The germline CDR1 and CDR2 sequences are SNHLY and FYNNEI. The CDR3 spells CASRDLSGGNTGELFF. CDR3 bases: TGTGCCAGCAGGGATCTTAGCGGGGGGAACACCGGGGAGCTGTTTTTT.

The V and J genes are TRBV7-9 and TRBJ2-3; TRBD2 might be the D (6 bases). Germline CDR1 is SEHNR and CDR2 is FQNEAQ (reference sequence). V dropped 5 bases and J dropped 0 bases, with 9 bases sitting between them. CDR3 length: 14 residues. The CDR3 loop reads CASSVGTSTDTQYF. The CDR3 coding sequence is TGTGCCAGCAGCGTCGGGACTAGCACAGATACGCAGTATTTT.

The V and J genes are TRBV13 and TRBJ2-2; no firm D call. The CDR3 has 14 residues. Germline V gene lookup returns CDR1 PRHDT and CDR2 FYEKMQ (reference sequence). The V gene lost 4 bases and the J gene lost 2 bases, with 8 bases spanning the gap. In nucleotides, the CDR3 is TGTGCCAGCAGCTCCCAGTTAAACACCGGGGAGCTGTTTTTT. Its translation is CASSSQLNTGELFF.

The chain employs TRBV9 and TRBJ2-2; D is perhaps TRBD2 (6 bases). Germline V CDR1 and CDR2: SGDLS, YYNGEE. V was shortened by 1 base and J by 1 base, with 11 bases between the two germline ends. CDR3 length: 16 residues. The DNA for the CDR3 is TGTGCCAGCAGCGTACTAGCCGGGAGGAACACCGGGGAGCTGTTTTTT. Its protein is CASSVLAGRNTGELFF.

The chain links TRBV7-3 to TRBJ1-1, with a weak D call TRBD1 (5 bases). V lost 5 bases and J 4 bases, leaving 11 bases between the germline ends. Germline CDR1 SGHTA, CDR2 FQGTGA. The CDR3 loop spans 13 amino acids. This CDR3 is CASSPQGGTEAFF. As DNA, the CDR3 is TGTGCCAGCAGCCCGCAGGGAGGCACTGAAGCTTTCTTT.

The chain has TRBV5-6 and TRBJ1-3, with D unresolved. The CDR3 totals 16 residues. Trimming removed 0 bases at V and 0 bases at J, with 10 bases between. Germline V lookup: CDR1 SGHDT, CDR2 YYEEEE. CDR3 amino acids: CASSLVSDPSGNTIYF. CDR3 bases: TGTGCCAGCAGCTTGGTGTCAGACCCCTCTGGAAACACCATATATTTT.

The chain links TRBV2 to TRBJ2-6; no reliable D call. V lost 2 bases, J lost 0 bases, and 8 bases lay in between. The CDR3 has 16 amino acids. Germline V gene lookup returns CDR1 SNHLY and CDR2 FYNNEI. This chain's CDR3 is CASSETPSSGANVLTF. CDR3 nucleotide sequence: TGTGCCAGCAGTGAAACCCCCAGCTCTGGGGCCAACGTCCTGACTTTC.

The chain links TRBV10-2 to TRBJ1-5, with D possibly matching TRBD1 (5 bases). Trimming pared 0 bases from V and 2 bases from J, leaving 8 bases between. From germline, CDR1 is WSHSY and CDR2 SAAADI. This CDR3 has 15 residues. The CDR3 is CASSESGAGNQPQHF. CDR3 DNA: TGCGCCAGCAGTGAGTCAGGGGCGGGCAATCAGCCCCAGCATTTT.

DNA of the CDR3: TGTGCCAGCAGCTTACAGCGGGAGTCTAGCGAGCAGTACTTC. Amino acids: CASSLQRESSEQYF. This rearrangement joins TRBV7-2 to TRBJ2-7, with 8 nucleotides matching TRBD2. The germline V gene has CDR1 SGHTA and CDR2 FQGNSA. The CDR3 spans 14 residues. The ends lost 2 bases at V and 6 bases at J; junction bases unmatched: 6.

This clone was observed a few times. V and J are TRBV18 and TRBJ1-5, with 9 bases lining up with TRBD1. The germline gives CDR1 KGHSH, CDR2 LQKENI. The CDR3 is 16 amino acids. The V and J ends lost 6 bases and 5 bases, in that order; junction bases with no gene match: 11. The chain's CDR3 is CASSPFETGGDQPQHF. CDR3 DNA: TGTGCCAGCTCCCCCTTCGAGACAGGGGGGGATCAGCCCCAGCATTTT.

The CDR3 nucleotides are TGTGCCAGCATCCCCCATGGGCAGGAGGCCTACGAGCAGTACTTC. Its translation is CASIPHGQEAYEQYF. V and J are TRBV2 and TRBJ2-7, with TRBD2 as a possible D gene (5 bases). Germline V gives CDR1 SNHLY, CDR2 FYNNEI. The germline V and J ends were trimmed by 7 bases and 2 bases, with 18 bases remaining between them. The CDR3 runs 15 residues.

This chain connects TRBV19 to TRBJ2-7; D is possibly TRBD1 (5 bases). The CDR3 is made up of 14 amino acids. Trimming left V 2 bases short and J 3 bases short, with 11 bases between. Per the germline V gene, CDR1 is LNHDA and CDR2 is SQIVND (reference sequence). CDR3 sequence reads: CASSITTGHYEQYF. CDR3 nucleotides: TGTGCCAGTAGTATAACCACAGGCCACTACGAGCAGTACTTC.

V is TRBV11-2 and J is TRBJ2-3; D remains ambiguous. Looked up from germline, CDR1 is SGHAT and CDR2 is FQNNGV. This CDR3 is built from 15 residues. V lost 4 bases and J lost 3, with 14 bases in between. CDR3 sequence (DNA): TGTGCCAGCAGCTGGGCCGGCCTCGGGACAGATACGCAGTATTTT. Translated, it gives CASSWAGLGTDTQYF.

There are many counts of this clone. The gene calls are TRBV6-5 and TRBJ2-2; D possibly corresponds to TRBD1 (5 bases). In germline, CDR1 is MNHEY, CDR2 SVGAGI. The CDR3 has 14 amino acids. Trimming shortened V by 3 bases and J by 4 bases, and 9 bases separated the two germline ends. The DNA for the CDR3 is TGTGCCAGCAGTTATTCTCAGGGCACCGGGGAGCTGTTTTTT. Translating it yields CASSYSQGTGELFF.

The genes are TRBV11-2 and TRBJ1-1, with 11 nucleotides matching TRBD1. The CDR3 is 12 residues long. Trimming took 4 bases from V and 11 from J; bases not matched to a gene: 3. Germline CDR1 reads SGHAT; CDR2 reads FQNNGV. This chain's CDR3 is CASSWTGGEAFF. The CDR3 nucleotides are TGTGCCAGCAGCTGGACAGGGGGCGAGGCTTTCTTT.